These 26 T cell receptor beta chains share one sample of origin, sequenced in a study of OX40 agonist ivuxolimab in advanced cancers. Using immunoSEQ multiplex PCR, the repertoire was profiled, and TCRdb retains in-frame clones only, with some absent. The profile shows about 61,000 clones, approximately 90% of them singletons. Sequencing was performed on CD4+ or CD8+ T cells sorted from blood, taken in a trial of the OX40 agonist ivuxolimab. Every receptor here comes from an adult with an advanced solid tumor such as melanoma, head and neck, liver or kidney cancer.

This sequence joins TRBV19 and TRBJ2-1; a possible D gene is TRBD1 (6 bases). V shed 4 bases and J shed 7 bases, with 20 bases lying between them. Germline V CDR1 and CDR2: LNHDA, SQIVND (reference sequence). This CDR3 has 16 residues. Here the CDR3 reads CASSRTVVVGSNEQFF. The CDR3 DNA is TGTGCCAGTAGTAGGACAGTTGTGGTCGGTTCGAATGAGCAGTTCTTC.

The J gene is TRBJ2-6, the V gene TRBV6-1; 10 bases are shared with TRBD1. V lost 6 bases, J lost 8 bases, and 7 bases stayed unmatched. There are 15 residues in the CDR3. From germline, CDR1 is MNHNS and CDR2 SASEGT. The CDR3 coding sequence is TGTGCCAGCAGACGACAGGGGGCAGGAACCAACGTCCTGACTTTC. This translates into CASRRQGAGTNVLTF.

The CDR3 spells CASSLFSGTGSREQYF. The CDR3 nucleotides are TGTGCCAGCAGTTTATTCTCCGGGACAGGGTCGCGGGAGCAGTACTTC. This chain joins TRBV28 and TRBJ2-7; 9 bases fit TRBD1. The germline V gene has CDR1 MDHEN and CDR2 SYDVKM. V gave up 1 base and J gave up 7 bases; unmatched junction bases: 11. This CDR3 spans 16 amino acids.

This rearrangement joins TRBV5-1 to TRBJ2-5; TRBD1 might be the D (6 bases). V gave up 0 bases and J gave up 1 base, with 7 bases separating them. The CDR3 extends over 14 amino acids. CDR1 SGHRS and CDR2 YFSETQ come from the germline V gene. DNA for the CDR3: TGCGCCAGCAGCTTGGAGACAGGCCAAGAGACCCAGTACTTC. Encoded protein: CASSLETGQETQYF.

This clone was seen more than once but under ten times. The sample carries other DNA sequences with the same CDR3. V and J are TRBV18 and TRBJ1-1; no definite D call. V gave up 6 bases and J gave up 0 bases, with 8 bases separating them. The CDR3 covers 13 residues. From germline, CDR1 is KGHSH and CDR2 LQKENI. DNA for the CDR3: TGTGCCAGCTCCCCTGACATGAACACTGAAGCTTTCTTT. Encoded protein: CASSPDMNTEAFF.

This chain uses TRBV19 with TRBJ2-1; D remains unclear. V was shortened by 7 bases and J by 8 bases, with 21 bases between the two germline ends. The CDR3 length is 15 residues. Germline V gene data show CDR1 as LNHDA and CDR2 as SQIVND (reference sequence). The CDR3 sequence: CASTPRISLGYEQFF. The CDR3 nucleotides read TGTGCCAGTACCCCTCGGATCAGCCTCGGCTATGAGCAGTTCTTC. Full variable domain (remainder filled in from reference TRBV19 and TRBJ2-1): DGGITQSPKYLFRKEGQNVTLSCEQNLNHDAMYWYRQDPGQGLRLIYYSQIVNDFQKGDIAEGYSVSREKKESFPLTVTSAQKNPTAFYLCASTPRISLGYEQFFGPGTRLTVL.

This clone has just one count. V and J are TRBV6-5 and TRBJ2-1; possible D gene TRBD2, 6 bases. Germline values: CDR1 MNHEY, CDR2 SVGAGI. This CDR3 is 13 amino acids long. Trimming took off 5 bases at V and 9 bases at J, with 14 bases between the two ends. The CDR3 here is CASSSTSYVEQFF. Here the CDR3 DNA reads TGTGCCAGCAGTAGTACTAGCTACGTTGAGCAGTTCTTC.

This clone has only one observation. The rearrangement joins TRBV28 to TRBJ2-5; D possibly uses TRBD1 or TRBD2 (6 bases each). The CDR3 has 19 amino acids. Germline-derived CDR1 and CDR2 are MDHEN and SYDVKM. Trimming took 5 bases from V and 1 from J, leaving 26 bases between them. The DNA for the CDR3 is TGTGCCAGCAGTGCGGTGATTGGCTCCGGGGGCAGGGGCCAAGAGACCCAGTACTTC. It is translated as CASSAVIGSGGRGQETQYF.

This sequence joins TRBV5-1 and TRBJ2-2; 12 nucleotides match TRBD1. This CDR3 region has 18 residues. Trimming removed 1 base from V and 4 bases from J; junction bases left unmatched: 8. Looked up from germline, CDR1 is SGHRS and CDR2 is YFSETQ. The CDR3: CASSLSFWGQGATGELFF. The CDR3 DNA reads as TGCGCCAGCAGCTTGAGTTTTTGGGGACAGGGGGCCACCGGGGAGCTGTTTTTT.

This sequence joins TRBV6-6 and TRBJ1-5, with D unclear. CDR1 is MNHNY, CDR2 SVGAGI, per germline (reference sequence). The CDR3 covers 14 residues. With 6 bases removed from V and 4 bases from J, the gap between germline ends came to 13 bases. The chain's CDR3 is CASSGGRANQPQHF. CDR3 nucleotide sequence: TGTGCCAGCAGCGGAGGACGAGCAAATCAGCCCCAGCATTTT.

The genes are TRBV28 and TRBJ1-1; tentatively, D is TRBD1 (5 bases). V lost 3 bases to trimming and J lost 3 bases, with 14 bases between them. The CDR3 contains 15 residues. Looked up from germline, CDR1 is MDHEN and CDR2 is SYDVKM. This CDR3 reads CASSFQGSIDTEAFF. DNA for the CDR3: TGTGCCAGCAGTTTCCAGGGTTCGATCGACACTGAAGCTTTCTTT.

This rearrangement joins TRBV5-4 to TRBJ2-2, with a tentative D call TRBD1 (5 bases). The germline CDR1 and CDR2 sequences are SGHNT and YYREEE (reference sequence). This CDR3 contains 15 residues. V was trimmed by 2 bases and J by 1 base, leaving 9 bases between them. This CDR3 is CASSFQTGNTGELFF. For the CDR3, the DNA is TGTGCCAGCAGCTTCCAAACAGGGAACACCGGGGAGCTGTTTTTT.

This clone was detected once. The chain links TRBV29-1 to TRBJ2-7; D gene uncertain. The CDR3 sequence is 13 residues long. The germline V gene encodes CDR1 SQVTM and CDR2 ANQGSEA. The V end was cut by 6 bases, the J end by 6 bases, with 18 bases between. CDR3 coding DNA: TGCAGCGTCAAAGACGGGTCCTCCGGCGAGCAGTACTTC. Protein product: CSVKDGSSGEQYF.

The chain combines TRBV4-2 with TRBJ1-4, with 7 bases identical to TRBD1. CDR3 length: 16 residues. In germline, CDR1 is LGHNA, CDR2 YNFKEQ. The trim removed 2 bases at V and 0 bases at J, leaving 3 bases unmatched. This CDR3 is CASSQSTGATNEKLFF. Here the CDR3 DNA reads TGTGCCAGCAGCCAATCTACAGGGGCAACTAATGAAAAACTGTTTTTT.

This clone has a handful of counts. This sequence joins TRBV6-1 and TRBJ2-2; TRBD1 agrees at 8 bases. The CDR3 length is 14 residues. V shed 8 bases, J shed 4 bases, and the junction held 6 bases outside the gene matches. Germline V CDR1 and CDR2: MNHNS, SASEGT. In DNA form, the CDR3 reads TGTGCCAGCTCCCCGGACAGGGCCACCGGGGAGCTGTTTTTT. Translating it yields CASSPDRATGELFF.

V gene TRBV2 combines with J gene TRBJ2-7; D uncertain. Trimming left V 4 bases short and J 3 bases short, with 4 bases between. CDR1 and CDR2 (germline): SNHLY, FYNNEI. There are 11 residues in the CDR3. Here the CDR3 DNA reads TGTGCCAGCAGTGTCGGCTACGAGCAGTACTTC. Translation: CASSVGYEQYF.

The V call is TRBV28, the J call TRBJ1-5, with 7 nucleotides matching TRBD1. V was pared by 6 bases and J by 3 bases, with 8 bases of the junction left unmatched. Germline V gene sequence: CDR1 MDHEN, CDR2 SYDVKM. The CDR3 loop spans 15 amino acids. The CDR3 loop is CASSLRTGANQPQHF. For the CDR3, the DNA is TGTGCCAGCAGCCTCCGGACAGGAGCCAATCAGCCCCAGCATTTT.

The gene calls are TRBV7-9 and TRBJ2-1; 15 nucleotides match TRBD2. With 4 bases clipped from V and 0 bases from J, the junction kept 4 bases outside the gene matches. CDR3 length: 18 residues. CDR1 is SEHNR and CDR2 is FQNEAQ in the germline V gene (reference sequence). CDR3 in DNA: TGTGCCAGCAGCTCGGGACTAGCGGGAGGTAGCTCCTACAATGAGCAGTTCTTC. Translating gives CASSSGLAGGSSYNEQFF.

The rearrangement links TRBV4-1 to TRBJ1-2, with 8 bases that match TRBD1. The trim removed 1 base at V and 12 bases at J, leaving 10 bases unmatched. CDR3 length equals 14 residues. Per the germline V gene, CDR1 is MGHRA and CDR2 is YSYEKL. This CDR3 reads CASSQGPGQGLNTF. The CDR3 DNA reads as TGCGCCAGCAGCCAAGGCCCAGGACAGGGTTTGAACACCTTC.

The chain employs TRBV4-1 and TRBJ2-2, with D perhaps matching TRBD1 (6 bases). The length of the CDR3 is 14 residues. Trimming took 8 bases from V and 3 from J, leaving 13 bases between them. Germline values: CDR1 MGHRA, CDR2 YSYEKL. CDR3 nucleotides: TGCGCCAGCCGGGGACATACGGACACCGGGGAGCTGTTTTTT. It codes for CASRGHTDTGELFF.

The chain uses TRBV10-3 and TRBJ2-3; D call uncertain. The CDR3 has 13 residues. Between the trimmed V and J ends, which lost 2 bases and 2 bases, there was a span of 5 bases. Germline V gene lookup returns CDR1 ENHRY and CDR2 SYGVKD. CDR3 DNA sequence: TGTGCCATCAGTGAGGACCCCACAGATACGCAGTATTTT. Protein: CAISEDPTDTQYF.

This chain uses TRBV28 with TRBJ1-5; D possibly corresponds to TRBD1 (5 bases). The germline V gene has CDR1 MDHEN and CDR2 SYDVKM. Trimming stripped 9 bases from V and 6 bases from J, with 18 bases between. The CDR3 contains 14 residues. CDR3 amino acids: CASLRGTKSQPQHF. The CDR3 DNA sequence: TGTGCCAGTCTCCGTGGGACGAAGAGTCAGCCCCAGCATTTT.

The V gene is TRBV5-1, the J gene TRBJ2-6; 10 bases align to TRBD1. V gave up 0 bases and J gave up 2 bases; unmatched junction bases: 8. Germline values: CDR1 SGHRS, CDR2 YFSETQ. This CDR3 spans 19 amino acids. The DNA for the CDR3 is TGCGCCAGCAGCTTGGCCCCGGGACAGGGGTTAGCTGGGGCCAACGTCCTGACTTTC. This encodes CASSLAPGQGLAGANVLTF. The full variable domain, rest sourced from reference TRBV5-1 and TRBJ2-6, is KAGVTQTPRYLIKTRGQQVTLSCSPISGHRSVSWYQQTPGQGLQFLFEYFSETQRNKGNFPGRFSGRQFSNSRSEMNVSTLELGDSALYLCASSLAPGQGLAGANVLTFGAGSRLTVL.

The chain's CDR3 is CASSPGMAGQETQYF. Written as DNA, the CDR3 is TGCGCCAGCAGCCCCGGGATGGCGGGGCAAGAGACCCAGTACTTC. The chain is built from TRBV4-1 and TRBJ2-5; D is perhaps TRBD2 (6 bases). This CDR3 is 15 amino acids long. CDR1 is MGHRA and CDR2 is YSYEKL in the germline V gene. V lost 4 bases, J lost 2 bases, and 14 bases lay in between.

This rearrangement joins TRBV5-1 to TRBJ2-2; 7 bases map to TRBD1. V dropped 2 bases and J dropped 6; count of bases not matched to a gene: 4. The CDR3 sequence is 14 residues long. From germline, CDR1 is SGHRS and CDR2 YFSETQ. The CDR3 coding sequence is TGCGCCAGCAGCTTAGACACAGGGGCCGGGGAGCTGTTTTTT. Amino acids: CASSLDTGAGELFF.

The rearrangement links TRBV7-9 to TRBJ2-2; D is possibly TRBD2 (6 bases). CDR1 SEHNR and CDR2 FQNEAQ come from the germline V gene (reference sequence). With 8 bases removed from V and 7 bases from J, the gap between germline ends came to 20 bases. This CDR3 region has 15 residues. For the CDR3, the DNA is TGTGCCAGCGCCCGGGGAGGACCCCTGGGCGGGGAGCTGTTTTTT. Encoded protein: CASARGGPLGGELFF.